The 18 T cell receptor beta chains below all came from one sample that was sequenced in a study of T cell responses to AZD1222 COVID-19 vaccine. Clones were sequenced by immunoSEQ multiplex PCR, and TCRdb holds only the in-frame ones, with some missing. The sample carries under 130,000 clones, 88% recorded once. Sequences were derived from peripheral blood, sampled on day 0 of AZD1222 vaccination. Receptor source: an adult in good health.

The chain links TRBV28 to TRBJ1-2; 8 bases are a match to TRBD1. The CDR3 has 13 amino acids. V dropped 5 bases and J dropped 4; count of bases not matched to a gene: 3. The germline CDR1 and CDR2 sequences are MDHEN and SYDVKM. The CDR3 DNA reads TGTGCCAGCAGTCCGGGACAGGTCTATGGCTACACCTTC. Residues: CASSPGQVYGYTF.

The chain recombines TRBV23-1 with TRBJ1-3, with D unclear. TRBV23-1 is an open reading frame, and its role is uncertain. The CDR3 loop spans 17 amino acids. Trimming stripped 6 bases from V and 0 bases from J, with 18 bases between. As DNA, the CDR3 is TGCGCCAGCAGAATTAGGACGCCACTTTTCTCTGGAAACACCATATATTTT. It codes for CASRIRTPLFSGNTIYF.

The chain recombines TRBV6-5 with TRBJ1-1; 8 bases line up with TRBD1. After removal of 4 bases from V and 4 bases from J, the junction contained 5 bases not matched to a gene. The CDR3 runs 14 residues. CDR1 MNHEY and CDR2 SVGAGI come from the germline V gene. CDR3 residues: CASSSQGAGTEAFF. Written as DNA, the CDR3 is TGTGCCAGCAGTTCCCAGGGGGCAGGCACTGAAGCTTTCTTT.

The gene calls are TRBV3-1 (or the pseudogene TRBV3-2) and TRBJ1-2; unclear D gene. CDR1 LGHDT and CDR2 YNNKEL come from the germline V gene (reference sequence). Trimming took off 2 bases at V and 8 bases at J, with 6 bases between the two ends. This CDR3 spans 11 amino acids. The CDR3 DNA is TGTGCCAGCAGCCAACAGTCCGGCTACACCTTC. Its protein is CASSQQSGYTF.

The chain joins TRBV7-2 to TRBJ2-3; 8 bases line up with TRBD1. Looked up from germline, CDR1 is SGHTA and CDR2 is FQGNSA. V lost 5 bases and J lost 7; bases outside the gene matches: 5. The length of the CDR3 is 13 residues. CDR3 DNA: TGTGCCAGCAGCCGGGACAGGCTAAATACGCAGTATTTT. This gives the protein CASSRDRLNTQYF. Looking up the rest from reference TRBV7-2 and TRBJ2-3 gives the full variable domain: GAGVSQSPSNKVTEKGKDVELRCDPISGHTALYWYRQSLGQGLEFLIYFQGNSAPDKSGLPSDRFSAERTGGSVSTLTIQRTQQEDSAVYLCASSRDRLNTQYFGPGTRLTVL.

This chain connects TRBV5-4 to TRBJ1-1; D call uncertain. CDR1 is SGHNT, CDR2 YYREEE, per germline (reference sequence). V dropped 4 bases and J dropped 6 bases, with 10 bases sitting between them. This CDR3 region has 12 residues. In DNA, the CDR3 is TGTGCCAGCAGCCTTGTGACCGCTGAAGCTTTCTTT. Amino acid sequence: CASSLVTAEAFF.

The J gene is TRBJ2-7, the V gene TRBV18; D is unresolved. Germline values: CDR1 KGHSH, CDR2 LQKENI. The CDR3 totals 14 residues. The V end lost 5 bases, the J end lost 5 bases, and 16 bases lay between the germline ends. The DNA for the CDR3 is TGTGCCAGCTCAACTTTGAAGGGCCACCACGAGCAGTACTTC. It encodes CASSTLKGHHEQYF.

This sequence joins TRBV28 and TRBJ1-5; D is unclear. The CDR3 runs to 13 residues. Germline V gene lookup returns CDR1 MDHEN and CDR2 SYDVKM. Trimming cost V 4 bases and J 3 bases, with 7 bases left between them. The CDR3: CASSYFVNQPQHF. CDR3 DNA sequence: TGTGCCAGCAGTTACTTCGTCAATCAGCCCCAGCATTTT.

The CDR3 protein is CASSRDSISSFDYGYTF. The DNA of the CDR3 is TGCGCCAGCAGCCGAGACAGCATTAGCTCCTTTGACTATGGCTACACCTTC. The chain joins TRBV5-1 to TRBJ1-2, with a weak D call TRBD1 (5 bases). This CDR3 contains 17 residues. The V and J ends lost 4 bases and 3 bases respectively, with 22 bases between them. Germline V lookup: CDR1 SGHRS, CDR2 YFSETQ.

The J gene is TRBJ2-1, the V gene TRBV6-5; the match to TRBD2 covers 15 bases. The CDR3 extends over 15 amino acids. Trimming at V came to 6 bases and at J to 9 bases, leaving 6 bases not matched to a gene. From germline, CDR1 is MNHEY and CDR2 SVGAGI. CDR3 sequence (DNA): TGTGCCAGCAGCCGGACTAGCGGGAGGGCCCGTGAGCAGTTCTTC. Translation: CASSRTSGRAREQFF.

The sample holds a few counts of this clone. CDR3: CASSAQQGAGDTEAFF. CDR3 nucleotide sequence: TGTGCCAGCAGTGCCCAACAGGGGGCGGGGGACACTGAAGCTTTCTTT. J is TRBJ1-1 and V is TRBV6-1, with TRBD1 matching over 9 bases. CDR1 is MNHNS and CDR2 is SASEGT in the germline V gene. CDR3 length: 16 amino acids. V lost 4 bases and J lost 3; bases outside the gene matches: 9.

V is TRBV28 and J is TRBJ1-4, with D perhaps matching TRBD1 (5 bases). The CDR3 length is 15 residues. Germline values: CDR1 MDHEN, CDR2 SYDVKM. V lost 6 bases and J lost 7, with 18 bases in between. The CDR3, as DNA: TGTGCCAGCAGCTCCACCGGGGGTGTTAGTGAAAAACTGTTTTTT. The encoded protein is CASSSTGGVSEKLFF.

The chain combines TRBV25-1 with TRBJ2-2; unclear D gene. Per germline, CDR1 MGHDK and CDR2 SYGVNS. The V gene lost 4 bases and the J gene lost 3 bases, with 9 bases spanning the gap. The length of the CDR3 is 14 residues. This chain's CDR3 is CASSGYRDTGELFF. Here the CDR3 DNA reads TGTGCCAGCAGTGGATACAGAGACACCGGGGAGCTGTTTTTT.

The rearrangement links TRBV28 to TRBJ2-7, with 7 bases that match TRBD2. Unmatched junction bases numbered 13, after V lost 4 bases and J lost 7 bases. The CDR3 is 15 amino acids. CDR1 and CDR2 (germline): MDHEN, SYDVKM. The CDR3 sequence: CASSSPASGLGEQYF. Written as DNA, the CDR3 is TGTGCCAGCAGTTCCCCGGCTAGCGGCCTAGGGGAGCAGTACTTC. Drawing the rest from reference TRBV28 and TRBJ2-7, the complete variable domain is DVKVTQSSRYLVKRTGEKVFLECVQDMDHENMFWYRQDPGLGLRLIYFSYDVKMKEKGDIPEGYSVSREKKERFSLILESASTNQTSMYLCASSSPASGLGEQYFGPGTRLTVT.

The chain links TRBV9 to TRBJ1-3; TRBD1 might be the D (5 bases). Looked up from germline, CDR1 is SGDLS and CDR2 is YYNGEE. Trimming took off 6 bases at V and 0 bases at J, with 19 bases between the two ends. This CDR3 is built from 17 residues. This chain's CDR3 is CASMGGKVDYSGNTIYF. The CDR3 bases are TGTGCCAGCATGGGGGGGAAAGTGGATTACTCTGGAAACACCATATATTTT.

The rearrangement uses TRBV28 and TRBJ1-2; 8 positions match TRBD1. CDR3 length: 17 amino acids. Germline loops: CDR1 MDHEN, CDR2 SYDVKM. With 5 bases clipped from V and 4 bases from J, the junction kept 15 bases outside the gene matches. The DNA for the CDR3 is TGTGCCAGCAGTCTCCAGGGGGCACAGGGAGAATTCTATGGCTACACCTTC. Translated: CASSLQGAQGEFYGYTF.

This rearrangement joins TRBV6-5 to TRBJ2-7; 8 nucleotides line up with TRBD1. The CDR3 consists of 14 residues. V lost 6 bases, J lost 0 bases, and 4 bases stayed unmatched. Germline V gives CDR1 MNHEY, CDR2 SVGAGI. CDR3 coding DNA: TGTGCCAGCAGCCGGACAGGGCCCTCCTACGAGCAGTACTTC. Protein: CASSRTGPSYEQYF.

This chain connects TRBV5-1 to TRBJ2-1, with 7 positions matching TRBD2. Germline loops: CDR1 SGHRS, CDR2 YFSETQ. This CDR3 contains 14 residues. Trimming at V came to 4 bases and at J to 1 base, leaving 2 bases not matched to a gene. CDR3 loop: CASSRDYSYNEQFF. The CDR3 DNA follows: TGCGCCAGCAGCCGGGACTATTCCTACAATGAGCAGTTCTTC.